The 2 T cell receptor beta chains in this list originate from one sample, sequenced in a study of cytomegalovirus exposure and HLA in healthy donors. PCR involved 60 Vbeta and 13 Jbeta primers. Assay: immunoSEQ multiplex PCR; the TCRdb copy retains only in-frame clones and omits some. The repertoire holds 230,000 or so clones, with around nine tenths as singletons. Sequences were obtained from PBMCs. Receptor source: a girl aged 2-10 years in good health and CMV-seronegative.

This clone was detected once. The V and J genes are TRBV6-1 and TRBJ1-1; a possible D gene is TRBD1 (6 bases). The germline CDR1 and CDR2 sequences are MNHNS and SASEGT. The V end was cut by 2 bases, the J end by 10 bases, with 20 bases between. The CDR3 has 15 residues. CDR3 in DNA: TGTGCCAGCAGTGAAATTTTAGGGGGTGTCGGTGTAGCTTTCTTT. The encoded protein is CASSEILGGVGVAFF.

This chain connects TRBV19 to TRBJ1-4; D is unresolved. CDR3 length: 15 residues. V was shortened by 6 bases and J by 0 bases, with 11 bases between the two germline ends. Germline V gene lookup returns CDR1 LNHDA and CDR2 SQIVND (reference sequence). The CDR3 coding sequence is TGTGCCAGTAGAACATACAGAGCAACTAATGAAAAACTGTTTTTT. It is translated as CASRTYRATNEKLFF.